A single sample gave rise to the 9 T cell receptor beta chains below, sequenced in a study of early T cells in non-severe SARS-CoV-2 infection (dated by TCRdb to the early 2020s). The method was 5' RACE. For sequencing, a NextSeq 500 was employed. Clones were called with MiXCR by TCRdb after fastp trimmed the public reads at Q25, and only in-frame beta chains were retained. For every CDR3 protein sequence, its rows merge into one entry that carries the most common genes and DNA. This sample lists fewer than 100,000 distinct CDR3 sequences; approximately 12% were detected once. The ten largest clones take up roughly 3.1% of the sample. Sequencing was carried out using whole blood. Every receptor here comes from an adult who was a healthcare worker with PCR-confirmed SARS-CoV-2 infection or an uninfected control (not recorded which).

The J gene is TRBJ2-6, the V gene TRBV20-1; D is ambiguous. Trimming shortened V by 3 bases and J by 0 bases, and 12 bases separated the two germline ends. From germline, CDR1 is DFQATT and CDR2 SNEGSKA (reference sequence). The CDR3 is 16 amino acids. The CDR3 DNA reads as TGCAGTGCTAGTTTTGGCGGCTACTCTGGGGCCAACGTCCTGACTTTC. Its translation: CSASFGGYSGANVLTF.

This clonotype turned up a few times. This chain uses TRBV7-9 with TRBJ2-7; D call uncertain. Germline V lookup: CDR1 SEHNR, CDR2 FQNEAQ (reference sequence). The V end was cut by 5 bases, the J end by 3 bases, with 20 bases between. The CDR3 length is 16 residues. CDR3 in amino acids: CASSLPEAEPNYEQYF. The CDR3 region has the DNA TGTGCCAGCAGCCTCCCCGAGGCGGAGCCGAACTACGAGCAGTACTTC.

V usage is TRBV28 and J usage is TRBJ1-1; D unclear. The CDR3 has 11 amino acids. Germline values: CDR1 MDHEN, CDR2 SYDVKM. V was cut by 11 bases and J by 8 bases, with 15 bases left in between. CDR3 region: CAAFLGSEAFF. DNA of the CDR3: TGTGCCGCGTTTTTGGGGAGCGAAGCTTTCTTT.

The CDR3, as DNA: TGCAGCGCCGTAGGGGCCTACCACGAGCAGTACTTC. Protein: CSAVGAYHEQYF. The chain uses TRBV29-1 and TRBJ2-7; a weak D match, TRBD1 (5 bases). The CDR3 is 12 amino acids. Germline-derived CDR1 and CDR2 are SQVTM and ANQGSEA. Trimming cost V 7 bases and J 5 bases, with 15 bases left between them.

In its sample, this clonotype was seen many times. The chain employs TRBV6-5 and TRBJ1-1; the D is unclear. The V end lost 6 bases, the J end lost 0 bases, and 8 bases lay between the germline ends. Looked up from germline, CDR1 is MNHEY and CDR2 is SVGAGI. The CDR3 runs 13 residues. The CDR3 reads CASRDGLNTEAFF. The CDR3 DNA reads as TGTGCCAGCAGGGACGGTTTGAACACTGAAGCTTTCTTT.

The V gene is TRBV7-3, the J gene TRBJ2-1; D is perhaps TRBD1 (5 bases). Germline V gene data show CDR1 as SGHTA and CDR2 as FQGTGA. CDR3 length: 13 residues. V lost 3 bases and J lost 5, with 8 bases in between. This CDR3 is CASSFQGNNEQFF. In DNA, the CDR3 is TGTGCCAGCAGCTTCCAGGGTAACAATGAGCAGTTCTTC.

This clonotype was detected ten times or more. The CDR3 does not close with the conserved phenylalanine or tryptophan, likely indicating a read error. The chain uses TRBV5-1 and TRBJ2-1, with a tentative D call TRBD2 (6 bases). The CDR3 has 16 residues. V lost 4 bases and J 4 bases, leaving 18 bases between the germline ends. Germline CDR1 reads SGHRS; CDR2 reads YFSETQ. The CDR3 loop is CASSPIGSGGYNEQFL. In nucleotides, the CDR3 is TGCGCCAGCAGCCCCATTGGGAGCGGAGGGTACAATGAGCAGTTCTTG.

This clonotype was observed many times. This chain uses TRBV20-1 with TRBJ2-3; 7 positions match TRBD2. The junction had 9 bases not matched to a gene; V was cut back by 3 bases and J by 0 bases. The CDR3 has 16 residues. CDR1 is DFQATT, CDR2 SNEGSKA, per germline (reference sequence). Here the CDR3 reads CSARPIAGPSTDTQYF. The CDR3 region has the DNA TGCAGTGCTAGGCCTATAGCGGGCCCTAGCACAGATACGCAGTATTTT.

This chain connects TRBV28 to TRBJ2-7; possible D gene TRBD2, 6 bases. V lost 5 bases, J lost 2 bases, and 22 bases lay in between. In germline, CDR1 is MDHEN, CDR2 SYDVKM. The CDR3 spans 17 residues. CDR3 DNA sequence: TGTGCCAGCAGTCCCTTACTCGGGGGAAGAAGGACCTACGAGCAGTACTTC. Its protein product is CASSPLLGGRRTYEQYF. The entire variable domain, with the rest obtained from reference TRBV28 and TRBJ2-7, is as follows: DVKVTQSSRYLVKRTGEKVFLECVQDMDHENMFWYRQDPGLGLRLIYFSYDVKMKEKGDIPEGYSVSREKKERFSLILESASTNQTSMYLCASSPLLGGRRTYEQYFGPGTRLTVT.